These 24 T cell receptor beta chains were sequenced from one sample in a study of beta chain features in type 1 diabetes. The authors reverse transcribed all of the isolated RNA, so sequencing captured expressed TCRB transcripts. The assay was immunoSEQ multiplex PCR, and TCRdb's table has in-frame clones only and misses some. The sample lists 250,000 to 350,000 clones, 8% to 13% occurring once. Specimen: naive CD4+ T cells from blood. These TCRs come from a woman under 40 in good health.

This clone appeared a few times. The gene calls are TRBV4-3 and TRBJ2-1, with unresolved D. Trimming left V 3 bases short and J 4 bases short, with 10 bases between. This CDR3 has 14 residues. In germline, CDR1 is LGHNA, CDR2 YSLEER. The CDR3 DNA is TGCGCCAGCAGCCAGGGCCCCATTTACAATGAGCAGTTCTTC. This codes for CASSQGPIYNEQFF.

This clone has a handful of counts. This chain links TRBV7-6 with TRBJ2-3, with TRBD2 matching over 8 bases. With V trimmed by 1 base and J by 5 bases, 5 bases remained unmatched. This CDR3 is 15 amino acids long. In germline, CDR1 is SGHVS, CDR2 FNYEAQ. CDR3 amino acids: CASSLDISGKDTQYF. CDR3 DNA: TGTGCCAGCAGCTTAGATATTAGCGGGAAAGATACGCAGTATTTT.

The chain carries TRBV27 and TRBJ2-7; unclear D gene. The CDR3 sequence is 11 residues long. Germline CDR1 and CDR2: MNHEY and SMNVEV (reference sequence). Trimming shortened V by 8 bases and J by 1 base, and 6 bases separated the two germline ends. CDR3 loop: CASGSSYEQYF. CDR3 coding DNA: TGTGCCAGCGGTTCTTCCTACGAGCAGTACTTC.

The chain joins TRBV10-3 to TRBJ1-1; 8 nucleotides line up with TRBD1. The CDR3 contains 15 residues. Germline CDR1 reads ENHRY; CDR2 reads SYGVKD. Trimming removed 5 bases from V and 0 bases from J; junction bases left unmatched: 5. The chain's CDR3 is CAISPGTGMNTEAFF. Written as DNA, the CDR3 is TGTGCCATCAGTCCCGGGACAGGAATGAACACTGAAGCTTTCTTT.

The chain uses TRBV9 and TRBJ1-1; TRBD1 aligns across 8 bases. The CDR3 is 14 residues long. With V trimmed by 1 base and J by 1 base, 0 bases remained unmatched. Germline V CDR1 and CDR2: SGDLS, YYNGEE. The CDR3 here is CASSVQGANTEAFF. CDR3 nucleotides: TGTGCCAGCAGCGTACAGGGGGCGAACACTGAAGCTTTCTTT.

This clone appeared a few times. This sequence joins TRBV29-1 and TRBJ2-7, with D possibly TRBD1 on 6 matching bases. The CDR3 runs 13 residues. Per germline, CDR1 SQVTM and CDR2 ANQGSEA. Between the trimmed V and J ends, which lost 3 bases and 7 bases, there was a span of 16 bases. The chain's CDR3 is CSVDGQGMREQYF. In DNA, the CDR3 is TGCAGCGTTGATGGCCAGGGGATGAGAGAGCAGTACTTC.

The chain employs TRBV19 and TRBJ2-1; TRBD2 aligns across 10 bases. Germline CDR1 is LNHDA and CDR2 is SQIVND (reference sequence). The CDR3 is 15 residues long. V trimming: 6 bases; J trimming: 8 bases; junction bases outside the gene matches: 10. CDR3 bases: TGTGCCAGTAGCAGGAGCGGGAGGGCCGTCTATGAGCAGTTCTTC. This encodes CASSRSGRAVYEQFF.

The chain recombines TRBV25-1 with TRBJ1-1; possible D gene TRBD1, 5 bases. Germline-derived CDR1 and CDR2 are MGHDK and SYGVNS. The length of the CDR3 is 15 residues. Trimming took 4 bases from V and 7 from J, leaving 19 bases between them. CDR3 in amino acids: CASSATGQTQGEAFF. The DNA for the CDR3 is TGTGCCAGCAGTGCGACCGGGCAGACCCAGGGTGAAGCTTTCTTT.

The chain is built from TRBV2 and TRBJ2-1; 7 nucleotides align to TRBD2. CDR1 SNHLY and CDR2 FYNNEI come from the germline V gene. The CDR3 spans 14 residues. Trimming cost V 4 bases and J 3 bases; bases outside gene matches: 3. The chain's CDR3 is CASSVTSVYNEQFF. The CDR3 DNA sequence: TGTGCCAGCAGTGTAACTAGCGTCTACAATGAGCAGTTCTTC.

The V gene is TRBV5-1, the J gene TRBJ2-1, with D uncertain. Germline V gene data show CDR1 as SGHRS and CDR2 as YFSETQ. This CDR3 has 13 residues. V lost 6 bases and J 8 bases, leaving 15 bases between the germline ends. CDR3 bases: TGCGCCAGCAACTTCCCCCCCTCCGATGAGCAGTTCTTC. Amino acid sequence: CASNFPPSDEQFF.

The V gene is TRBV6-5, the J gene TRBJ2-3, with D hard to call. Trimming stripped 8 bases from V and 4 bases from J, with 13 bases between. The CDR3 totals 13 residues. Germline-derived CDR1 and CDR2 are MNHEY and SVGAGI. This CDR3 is CASRNSKADTQYF. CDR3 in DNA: TGTGCCAGCCGAAATAGCAAGGCAGATACGCAGTATTTT.

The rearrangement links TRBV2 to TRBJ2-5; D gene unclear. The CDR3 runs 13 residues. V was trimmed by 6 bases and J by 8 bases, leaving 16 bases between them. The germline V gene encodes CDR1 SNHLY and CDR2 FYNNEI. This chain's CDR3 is CASSENTLATQYF. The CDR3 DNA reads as TGTGCCAGCAGCGAAAACACCCTCGCCACCCAGTACTTC. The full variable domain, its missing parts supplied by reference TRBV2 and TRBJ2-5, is EPEVTQTPSHQVTQMGQEVILRCVPISNHLYFYWYRQILGQKVEFLVSFYNNEISEKSEIFDDQFSVERPDGSNFTLKIRSTKLEDSAMYFCASSENTLATQYFGPGTRLLVL.

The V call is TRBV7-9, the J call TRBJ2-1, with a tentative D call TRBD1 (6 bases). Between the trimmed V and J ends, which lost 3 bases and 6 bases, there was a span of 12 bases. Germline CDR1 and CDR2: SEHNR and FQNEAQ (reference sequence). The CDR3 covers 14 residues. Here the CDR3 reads CASSFKQGSNEQFF. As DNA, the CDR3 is TGTGCCAGCAGCTTCAAACAGGGTTCCAATGAGCAGTTCTTC.

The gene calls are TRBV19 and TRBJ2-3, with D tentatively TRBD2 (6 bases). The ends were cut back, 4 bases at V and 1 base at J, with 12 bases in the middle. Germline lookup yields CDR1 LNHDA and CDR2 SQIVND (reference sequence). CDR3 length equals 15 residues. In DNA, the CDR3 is TGTGCCAGTAGTACTCGGCGGGACCGCACAGATACGCAGTATTTT. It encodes CASSTRRDRTDTQYF. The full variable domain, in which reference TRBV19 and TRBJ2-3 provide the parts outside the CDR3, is DGGITQSPKYLFRKEGQNVTLSCEQNLNHDAMYWYRQDPGQGLRLIYYSQIVNDFQKGDIAEGYSVSREKKESFPLTVTSAQKNPTAFYLCASSTRRDRTDTQYFGPGTRLTVL.

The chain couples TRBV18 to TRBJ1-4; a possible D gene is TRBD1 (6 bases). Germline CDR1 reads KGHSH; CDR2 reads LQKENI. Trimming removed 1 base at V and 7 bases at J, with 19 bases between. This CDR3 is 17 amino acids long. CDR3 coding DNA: TGTGCCAGCTCACCACTGGACAGTCCGGGTTTGGGTGAAAAACTGTTTTTT. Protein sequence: CASSPLDSPGLGEKLFF.

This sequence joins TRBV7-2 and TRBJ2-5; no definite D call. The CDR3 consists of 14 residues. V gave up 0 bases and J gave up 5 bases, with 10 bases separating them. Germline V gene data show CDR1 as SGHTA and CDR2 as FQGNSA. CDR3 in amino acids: CASSLAAFKETQYF. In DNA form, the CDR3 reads TGTGCCAGCAGCTTAGCAGCCTTCAAGGAGACCCAGTACTTC.

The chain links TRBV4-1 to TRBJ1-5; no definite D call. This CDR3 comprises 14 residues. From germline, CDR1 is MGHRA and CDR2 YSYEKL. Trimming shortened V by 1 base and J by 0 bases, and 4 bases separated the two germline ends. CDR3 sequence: CASSQGSSNQPQHF. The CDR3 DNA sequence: TGCGCCAGCAGCCAAGGCAGTAGCAATCAGCCCCAGCATTTT.

This CDR3 reads CASSPGTLGTGVYNEQFF. The CDR3 bases are TGCGCCAGCAGCCCAGGAACCCTCGGGACAGGAGTCTACAATGAGCAGTTCTTC. The V gene is TRBV4-1, the J gene TRBJ2-1; TRBD1 aligns across 8 bases. With 4 bases clipped from V and 3 bases from J, the junction kept 14 bases outside the gene matches. The CDR3 sequence is 18 residues long. The germline CDR1 and CDR2 sequences are MGHRA and YSYEKL.

For the CDR3, the DNA is TGCGCCAGCAGCTCATCGACTAGCGGAGGAGAGCAGTACTTC. Protein product: CASSSSTSGGEQYF. The V and J genes are TRBV5-1 and TRBJ2-7; 9 bases are a match to TRBD2. J gave up 7 bases and V 3 bases, and 8 bases lay outside the gene matches. This CDR3 has 14 amino acids. The germline gives CDR1 SGHRS, CDR2 YFSETQ.

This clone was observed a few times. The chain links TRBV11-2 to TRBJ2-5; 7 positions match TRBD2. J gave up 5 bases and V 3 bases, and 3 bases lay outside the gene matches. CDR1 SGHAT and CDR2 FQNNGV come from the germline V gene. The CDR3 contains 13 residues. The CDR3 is CASSFGLVETQYF. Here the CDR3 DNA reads TGTGCCAGCAGCTTCGGACTAGTCGAGACCCAGTACTTC.

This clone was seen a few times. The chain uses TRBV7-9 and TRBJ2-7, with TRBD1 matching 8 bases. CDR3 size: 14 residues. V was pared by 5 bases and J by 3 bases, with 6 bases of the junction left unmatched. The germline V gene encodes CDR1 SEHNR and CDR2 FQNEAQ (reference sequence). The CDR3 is CASSNRDRYYEQYF. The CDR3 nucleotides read TGTGCCAGCAGCAACCGGGACAGGTACTACGAGCAGTACTTC.

The CDR3 sequence is CASSEQQGDPETQYF. DNA for the CDR3: TGTGCCAGCAGTGAACAACAGGGAGATCCGGAGACCCAGTACTTC. The chain couples TRBV2 to TRBJ2-5; D is perhaps TRBD1 (6 bases). The germline V gene has CDR1 SNHLY and CDR2 FYNNEI. CDR3 length: 15 amino acids. V gave up 2 bases and J gave up 5 bases, with 15 bases separating them. The variable domain in full, completed from reference TRBV2 and TRBJ2-5, reads EPEVTQTPSHQVTQMGQEVILRCVPISNHLYFYWYRQILGQKVEFLVSFYNNEISEKSEIFDDQFSVERPDGSNFTLKIRSTKLEDSAMYFCASSEQQGDPETQYFGPGTRLLVL.

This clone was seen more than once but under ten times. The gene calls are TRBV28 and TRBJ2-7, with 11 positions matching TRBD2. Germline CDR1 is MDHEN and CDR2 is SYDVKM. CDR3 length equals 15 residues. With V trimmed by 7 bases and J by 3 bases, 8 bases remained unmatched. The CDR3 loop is CASISLAGGGYEQYF. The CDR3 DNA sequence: TGTGCCAGCATAAGTCTAGCGGGAGGCGGCTACGAGCAGTACTTC.

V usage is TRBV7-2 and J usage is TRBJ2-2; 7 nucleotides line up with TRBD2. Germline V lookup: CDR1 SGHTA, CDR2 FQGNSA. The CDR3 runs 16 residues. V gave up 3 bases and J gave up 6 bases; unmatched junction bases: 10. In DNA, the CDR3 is TGTGCCAGCAGCTTTCTAGCGGCCGTCGGACCCGGGGAGCTGTTTTTT. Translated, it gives CASSFLAAVGPGELFF.